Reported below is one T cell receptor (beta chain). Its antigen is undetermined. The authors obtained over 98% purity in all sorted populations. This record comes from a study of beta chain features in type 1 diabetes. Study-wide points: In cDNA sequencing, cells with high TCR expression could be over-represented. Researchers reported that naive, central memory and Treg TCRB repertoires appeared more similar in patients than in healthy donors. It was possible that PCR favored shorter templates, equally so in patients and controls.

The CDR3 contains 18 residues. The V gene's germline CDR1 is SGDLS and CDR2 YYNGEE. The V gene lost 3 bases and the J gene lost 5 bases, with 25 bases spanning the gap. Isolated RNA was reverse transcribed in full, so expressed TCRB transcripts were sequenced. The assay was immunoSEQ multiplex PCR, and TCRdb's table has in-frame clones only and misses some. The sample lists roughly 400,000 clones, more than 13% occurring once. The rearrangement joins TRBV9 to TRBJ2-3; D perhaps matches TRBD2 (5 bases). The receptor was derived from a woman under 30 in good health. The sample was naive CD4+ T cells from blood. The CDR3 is CASSGPRRVRELIDTQYF. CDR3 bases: TGTGCCAGCAGCGGGCCACGAAGGGTGAGGGAGCTGATAGATACGCAGTATTTT.